A selection of T cell receptor beta chains follows, all from one sample in a study of cytomegalovirus exposure and HLA in healthy donors. The protocol was immunoSEQ multiplex PCR, while the TCRdb copy is restricted to in-frame clones and leaves out a portion. The table includes over 70,000 clones, roughly three quarters detected once. The sequenced material came from PBMCs. These receptors were obtained from a male donor in good health and CMV-seronegative. Each CDR3 is given with its conserved first and last residue. D genes are given only for firm matches. Only part of the rows carry a size: once, few, many, or a class if the clone is expanded.

d_call clone_size j_call v_call cdr3_aa cdr3_nt
TRBD2 . TRBJ2-1 TRBV5-1 CASRLGLANEQFF TGCGCCAGCAGACTAGGACTAGCGAATGAGCAGTTCTTC
. . TRBJ2-7 TRBV4-3 CASSQDYSNSYEQYF TGCGCCAGCAGCCAAGATTACAGCAACTCCTACGAGCAGTACTTC
TRBD1 few TRBJ1-1 TRBV11-3 CASSGSGGTEAFF TGTGCCAGCAGCGGTTCAGGGGGCACTGAAGCTTTCTTT
TRBD2 . TRBJ2-1 TRBV7-3 CASSPQGLAGGPGSYNEQFF TGTGCCAGCAGCCCTCAGGGACTAGCGGGGGGGCCCGGCTCCTACAATGAGCAGTTCTTC
TRBD1 . TRBJ1-1 TRBV18 CASSPVQQGANTEAFF TGTGCCAGCTCACCGGTTCAACAGGGGGCGAACACTGAAGCTTTCTTT
. . TRBJ1-3 TRBV7-3 CASSSGQPSSGNTIYF TGTGCCAGCAGCTCCGGACAGCCTAGCTCTGGAAACACCATATATTTT
TRBD1 once TRBJ2-7 TRBV27 CASRSQGAGEQYF TGTGCCAGCAGGTCACAGGGGGCTGGCGAGCAGTACTTC
TRBD2 . TRBJ2-5 TRBV11-2 CASSTRLGLAGVQWETQYF TGTGCCAGCAGCACTCGACTGGGGCTAGCGGGAGTTCAGTGGGAGACCCAGTACTTC
TRBD1 . TRBJ1-4 TRBV2 CASSDWGQVVKLFF TGTGCCAGCAGCGATTGGGGACAGGTGGTAAAACTGTTTTTT
. . TRBJ2-1 TRBV5-4 CASSLEDEGEQFF TGTGCCAGCAGCTTGGAGGATGAGGGTGAGCAGTTCTTC
. . TRBJ1-3 TRBV5-6 CASSNRGSPGNTIYF TGTGCCAGCAGCAATCGGGGGAGCCCTGGAAACACCATATATTTT
. . TRBJ2-5 TRBV28 CASSLLGGQYF TGTGCCAGCAGTTTATTGGGGGGTCAGTACTTC
. medium-sized TRBJ2-2 TRBV6-4 CASSDSSTGELFF TGTGCCAGCAGTGACTCTAGCACCGGGGAGCTGTTTTTT
TRBD1 few TRBJ2-7 TRBV6-5 CASSYGTGLIGQYF TGTGCCAGCAGTTACGGGACAGGGTTAATTGGGCAGTACTTC
. . TRBJ1-2 TRBV9 CASSRGDVYGYTF TGTGCCAGCAGCCGGGGGGATGTGTATGGCTACACCTTC
TRBD1 few TRBJ1-2 TRBV7-9 CASSLASGTGALNGYTF TGTGCCAGCAGCTTAGCCTCCGGGACAGGGGCTCTTAATGGCTACACCTTC
. . TRBJ2-5 TRBV11-2 CASSFPEGLRETQYF TGTGCCAGCAGCTTTCCCGAGGGACTCCGGGAGACCCAGTACTTC
TRBD1 . TRBJ2-7 TRBV6-1 CASSESWTGEQYF TGTGCCAGCAGTGAATCCTGGACAGGCGAGCAGTACTTC
. . TRBJ2-7 TRBV7-2 CASSFGGSSYEQYF TGTGCCAGCAGCTTTGGTGGGAGCTCCTACGAGCAGTACTTC
. . TRBJ2-6 TRBV2 CASTRGSGANVLTF TGTGCCAGCACCCGGGGCTCTGGGGCCAACGTCCTGACTTTC
. . TRBJ1-4 TRBV21-1 CASSGRQGQDEKLFF TGTGCCAGCAGCGGGCGACAGGGGCAAGATGAAAAACTGTTTTTT
. . TRBJ2-3 TRBV5-5 CASSLDGRGDTQYF TGTGCCAGCAGCTTGGACGGCCGAGGAGATACGCAGTATTTT
TRBD2 once TRBJ2-2 TRBV6-5 CASTKGLAGAGELFF TGTGCCAGCACTAAGGGACTAGCGGGAGCCGGGGAGCTGTTTTTT
. . TRBJ2-1 TRBV4-3 CASSQEIRSRGEQFF TGCGCCAGCAGCCAAGAAATACGGAGCCGTGGGGAGCAGTTCTTC
. . TRBJ1-6 TRBV30 CAWSPGVAAPLHF TGTGCCTGGAGTCCCGGGGTGGCGGCACCCCTCCACTTT
. . TRBJ1-1 TRBV4-3 CASSQDQGSYTEAFF TGCGCCAGCAGCCAAGATCAGGGGTCGTACACTGAAGCTTTCTTT
TRBD2 . TRBJ2-7 TRBV11-2 CASRPGGSLYEQYF TGTGCCAGCAGACCGGGGGGGTCCCTCTACGAGCAGTACTTC